This T cell receptor (beta chain) was retrieved from a study of Graves' ophthalmopathy and Graves' hyperthyroidism. The germline CDR1 and CDR2 sequences are SNHLY and FYNNEI. The CDR3 is 15 amino acids. J lost 2 bases, V lost 6 bases, and 9 bases had no gene match. Researchers took RNA transcripts and amplified TCR beta CDR3 regions from them. Second-round multiplex PCR came after a first-round RT-PCR that employed HTBI primers. TCRdb reprocessed the multiplex PCR reads with MiXCR, giving one entry per CDR3 protein. The sample has hundreds of thousands of distinct CDR3 sequences; 35% to 45% are singletons.

The sample consisted of peripheral blood. The clonotype originates from an adult man with Graves' ophthalmopathy. The chain uses TRBV2 and TRBJ2-7; 8 positions match TRBD1. The CDR3 reads CASSQGQAYAYEQYF. The DNA for the CDR3 is TGTGCCAGCAGCCAGGGACAGGCATACGCCTACGAGCAGTACTTC.